This T cell receptor beta chain was identified during a study of identifying expanded T cells in peripheral blood. Findings and caveats of the study: Technical replicates showed approximately 1.2 changed clones; approximately 2 weeks approximately 15; four weeks 19. Across healthy donors, higher total template counts meant significantly greater roughly 2-week count variance.

The ends were cut back, 7 bases at V and 5 bases at J, with 14 bases in the middle. Per the germline V gene, CDR1 is SNHLY and CDR2 is FYNNEI. The CDR3 is 13 amino acids. Remarks on this clone: Antigen: not known.

Only in-frame clones appear in the TCRdb table, and some are missing; sequencing was by immunoSEQ multiplex PCR. The table shows 80,000 to 90,000 clones, with 75% to 90% occurring only once. During the collection period, no donor immune events like infections were recorded. The sequenced material came from blood. The sequence came from a person between 18 and 69 years old in good health. The V and J genes are TRBV2 and TRBJ1-2; D perhaps matches TRBD1 (5 bases). DNA of the CDR3: TGTGCCAGCAACTGGGGGAGGGGTTATGGCTACACCTTC. Translation: CASNWGRGYGYTF. The full variable domain, with the rest looked up from reference TRBV2 and TRBJ1-2, is EPEVTQTPSHQVTQMGQEVILRCVPISNHLYFYWYRQILGQKVEFLVSFYNNEISEKSEIFDDQFSVERPDGSNFTLKIRSTKLEDSAMYFCASNWGRGYGYTFGSGTRLTVV.